The entry below gives a single T cell receptor beta chain sequence along with its context. Its target is not known. Measured with immunoSEQ multiplex PCR; TCRdb has only the in-frame clones, and not every one. Of about 350,000 clones in the sample, 92% were seen once. These data originate in a study of Ad26.COV2.S vaccination and SARS-CoV-2 variants. Study results and caveats: Breadth, reportedly substantial, characterized the spike-specific CD8+ and CD4+ T cell responses after vaccination. Estimates derived from TCR breadth and depth analyses may have underestimated total T cell responses. People who got the vaccine or the placebo had similar non-spike TCR breadth.

Trimming pared 7 bases from V and 0 bases from J, leaving 13 bases between. CDR1 is MNHNY, CDR2 SVGAGI, per germline (reference sequence). The CDR3 totals 14 residues. The specimen was peripheral blood, collected after recovery from COVID-19. This sequence originates from a human donor who had recovered from COVID-19. The V and J genes are TRBV6-6 and TRBJ2-7, with a weak D call TRBD1 (5 bases). CDR3 in amino acids: CASTRQRFSYEQYF. In DNA form, the CDR3 reads TGTGCCAGCACCCGACAGCGCTTCTCCTACGAGCAGTACTTC.